Each of the 25 T cell receptor beta chains below was sequenced from the same sample in a study of TET2 disruption in CD19-targeted CAR T cells. Their cognate antigens are unknown. Sequenced by immunoSEQ multiplex PCR; TCRdb stores in-frame clones only, minus some. In total, the table holds 25,000 or so clones. Sample treatment: autologous CTL019 cells: CD19 CAR with 4-1BB and CD3 zeta domains. Sample: CD8- CAR+ T cells sorted from cultured blood T cells, taken for CD19 CAR T cell therapy. Subset specified: CD8-negative CAR-positive T cells from the infusion product. These receptors were taken from an older man with chronic lymphocytic leukemia.

Points on this clone: The CDR3 end is not reached by the read, which stops 3 residues before it; the germline J gene fills it in. The chain has TRBV7-9 and TRBJ1-2, with 7 nucleotides matching TRBD1. The CDR3 is 13 residues long. Germline lookup yields CDR1 SEHNR and CDR2 FQNEAQ (reference sequence). Incomplete CDR3 DNA: TGTGCCAGCAGTCCCGGGACAGCCTACGAC. Encoded protein: CASSPGTAYD. The CDR3 as a whole reads CASSPGTAYDYTF.

Note on this clone: The sequence runs out 3 residues before the end of the CDR3; the remainder is reconstructed from the germline J gene. This chain links TRBV10-2 with TRBJ2-7; D is uncertain. This CDR3 contains 13 residues. Germline V gene data show CDR1 as WSHSY and CDR2 as SAAADI. Trimming pared 2 bases from V and 2 bases from J, leaving 7 bases between. The part of the CDR3 DNA that was read is TGCGCCAGCAGTGAGCAGGCTACCTACGAG. Protein product: CASSEQATYE. The whole CDR3 sequence is CASSEQATYEQYF.

Concerning this clone: The read comes to an end 3 residues before the CDR3 does, leaving the germline J gene to fill in the end. The chain carries TRBV10-3 and TRBJ2-7; D ambiguous. Germline values: CDR1 ENHRY, CDR2 SYGVKD. Trimming removed 9 bases from V and 3 bases from J, with 18 bases in between. The CDR3 is 14 amino acids. The CDR3 bases that were read are TGTGCCATACAGACCTCCCCGAAGAACTACGAG. Protein product: CAIQTSPKNYE. In full, the CDR3 is CAIQTSPKNYEQYF.

The covered CDR3 bases are TGTGCCATCAGCACCGGGGAGACC. Protein: CAISTGET. The complete CDR3 reads CAISTGETQYF. The V and J genes are TRBV10-3 and TRBJ2-5; no clear D gene. The read stops 3 residues short of the end of the CDR3; the missing end is completed from the germline J gene. The germline V gene encodes CDR1 ENHRY and CDR2 SYGVKD. The CDR3 loop spans 11 amino acids. V was clipped by 6 bases and J by 5 bases, with 7 bases between them.

Of note for this clone: The read finishes 3 residues shy of the CDR3 end, and the germline J gene is used to complete it. V gene TRBV5-1 combines with J gene TRBJ2-1; D perhaps matches TRBD1 (5 bases). This CDR3 is built from 15 residues. V was cut by 0 bases and J by 0 bases, with 7 bases left in between. Germline-derived CDR1 and CDR2 are SGHRS and YFSETQ. This chain's CDR3 is CASSLGGGSYNEQFF. The CDR3 DNA, read in part, is TGCGCCAGCAGCTTGGGGGGCGGCTCCTACAATGAG.

The part of the CDR3 DNA that was read is TGTGCCAGCAAGTCCCCCTGGACTAGCGGGGGGGATACC. It specifies CASKSPWTSGGDT. The whole CDR3 sequence reads CASKSPWTSGGDTYTF. V usage is TRBV2 and J usage is TRBJ1-2; possible D gene TRBD1, 5 bases. Coverage ceases 3 residues before the CDR3 finishes, and the germline J gene fills in the end. CDR1 SNHLY and CDR2 FYNNEI come from the germline V gene. The CDR3 totals 16 residues.

Notes on this clone: The CDR3 end falls 3 residues outside the read, so it is completed with the germline J gene. The chain has TRBV12-3 or TRBV12-4 and TRBJ1-2; 7 nucleotides agree with TRBD1. The CDR3 totals 14 residues. V trimming: 6 bases; J trimming: 5 bases; junction bases outside the gene matches: 9. Partial CDR3 DNA: TGTGCCAGCAGCCAACAGGGGAAGGAGTATGGC. As protein: CASSQQGKEYG. The entire CDR3 sequence reads CASSQQGKEYGYTF.

Note on this clone: The read ends 3 residues early relative to the CDR3; the germline J gene fills the gap. The J gene is TRBJ1-1, the V gene TRBV20-1, with 9 positions matching TRBD1. This CDR3 region has 13 residues. The J segment lost 6 bases and the V segment lost 5 bases, leaving 7 bases of the junction unmatched. Per germline, CDR1 DFQATT and CDR2 SNEGSKA (reference sequence). CDR3 DNA (partial): TGCAGTGCTGGGACAGGGTTAACTCCTGAA. Encoded protein: CSAGTGLTPE. In full, the CDR3 reads CSAGTGLTPEAFF.

A word on this clone: The read stops 3 residues short of the end of the CDR3; the missing end is completed from the germline J gene. The chain combines TRBV7-9 with TRBJ2-1, with 7 bases that match TRBD1. V gave up 2 bases and J gave up 8 bases; unmatched junction bases: 3. The CDR3 length is 13 residues. Germline CDR1 is SEHNR and CDR2 is FQNEAQ (reference sequence). The CDR3 loop is CASSLRQGDEQFF. The covered CDR3 bases are TGTGCCAGCAGCTTAAGACAGGGAGATGAG.

In the case of this clone: The read ends 3 residues before the CDR3 terminus; that terminus is restored from the germline J gene. This chain joins TRBV28 and TRBJ1-2; TRBD1 is a possible D gene (6 bases). CDR3 length: 15 amino acids. Trimming cost V 4 bases and J 4 bases, with 16 bases left between them. CDR1 MDHEN and CDR2 SYDVKM come from the germline V gene. The CDR3 sequence is CASSSYTGSGYGYTF. Incomplete CDR3 DNA: TGTGCCAGCAGTTCTTACACAGGGTCGGGCTATGGC.

Comments on this clone: The read ends 3 residues before the CDR3 terminus; that terminus is restored from the germline J gene. This chain joins TRBV19 and TRBJ2-4; the D is unclear. This CDR3 is 14 amino acids long. Germline CDR1 reads LNHDA; CDR2 reads SQIVND (reference sequence). The CDR3: CASSSAQGGQPQYF. The DNA read from the CDR3 is TGTGCCAGTAGTAGCGCCCAAGGCGGTCAGCCT.

Notes on this clone: The observed sequence ends 3 residues before the CDR3 terminus, with the missing tail filled in from the germline J gene. The rearrangement uses TRBV5-1 and TRBJ2-7; D may be TRBD2 (5 bases). The ends were cut back, 4 bases at V and 6 bases at J, with 17 bases in the middle. The CDR3 loop spans 14 amino acids. Per germline, CDR1 SGHRS and CDR2 YFSETQ. Partial CDR3 DNA: TGCGCCAGCAGCGAAAAGGCTAGCTCGGGCGAG. This translates into CASSEKASSGE. The entire CDR3 protein is CASSEKASSGEQYF.

Comments on this clone: The read terminates 3 residues ahead of where the CDR3 ends, so the germline J gene completes it. This chain joins TRBV7-2 and TRBJ2-4; maybe TRBD2 (5 bases). The CDR3 sequence is 14 residues long. Germline CDR1 SGHTA, CDR2 FQGNSA. The CDR3: CASSPGLGNQPQYF. CDR3 bases read: TGTGCCAGCAGCCCAGGACTTGGCAATCAGCCT.

On this clone itself: Coverage ceases 3 residues before the CDR3 finishes, and the germline J gene fills in the end. The chain combines TRBV11-2 with TRBJ2-4, with a tentative D call TRBD2 (5 bases). CDR3 length equals 15 residues. Looked up from germline, CDR1 is SGHAT and CDR2 is FQNNGV. The sequenced part of the CDR3 DNA is TGTGCCAGCAGCTTCAGCGGCTCCCTACAAGAGACT. Translation: CASSFSGSLQET. The CDR3 in its entirety is CASSFSGSLQETQYF.

With regard to this clone: The CDR3 goes on 3 residues after the read ends, and that part is filled in from the germline J gene. The gene calls are TRBV9 and TRBJ1-4, with D perhaps TRBD1 (5 bases). CDR3 length: 14 amino acids. Trimming shortened V by 3 bases and J by 8 bases, and 14 bases separated the two germline ends. Germline-derived CDR1 and CDR2 are SGDLS and YYNGEE. CDR3 bases read: TGTGCCAGCAGCGCCCTCGAGGGGTCGGAAAAA. It codes for CASSALEGSEK. The full CDR3 protein reads CASSALEGSEKLFF.

To note about this clone: Read data end 3 residues before the CDR3 end; the end is taken from the germline J gene. V is TRBV20-1 and J is TRBJ2-7; TRBD1 might be the D (5 bases). Germline V gene sequence: CDR1 DFQATT, CDR2 SNEGSKA (reference sequence). V was cut by 1 base and J by 3 bases, with 7 bases left in between. CDR3 length: 12 residues. The CDR3: CSARGQNYEQYF. CDR3 DNA, as far as it was read: TGCAGTGCTAGAGGACAGAACTACGAG.

To note about this clone: The read falls 3 residues short of the CDR3 end, and the missing part is taken from the germline J gene. The chain has TRBV18 and TRBJ2-2; the D gene is possibly TRBD2 (5 bases). The CDR3 length is 16 residues. V was pared by 3 bases and J by 0 bases, with 11 bases between. The germline gives CDR1 KGHSH, CDR2 LQKENI. The CDR3 bases that were read are TGTGCCAGCTCACCGGCGCAGCGGACGAACACCGGGGAG. Translated, it gives CASSPAQRTNTGE. The entire CDR3 protein is CASSPAQRTNTGELFF.

In regard to this clone: The read falls 3 residues short of the CDR3 end, and the missing part is taken from the germline J gene. The chain is built from TRBV18 and TRBJ1-1, with 8 nucleotides matching TRBD1. The CDR3 totals 15 residues. Per germline, CDR1 KGHSH and CDR2 LQKENI. CDR3: CASSITPGGIDEAFF. CDR3 bases read: TGTGCCAGCTCCATCACCCCAGGGGGCATTGATGAG.

Regarding this clone: The read terminates 3 residues ahead of where the CDR3 ends, so the germline J gene completes it. The rearrangement links TRBV11-2 to TRBJ1-2; TRBD1 is a possible D gene (6 bases). CDR1 and CDR2 from the germline V gene are SGHAT and FQNNGV. The CDR3 extends over 14 amino acids. The CDR3 sequence: CASSYRVSYNDYTF. The DNA read from the CDR3 is TGTGCCAGCAGCTACAGGGTCTCCTACAATGAC.

About this clone: The DNA ends 3 residues before the CDR3 does, and the rest of the CDR3 is filled in from the germline J gene. The genes are TRBV2 and TRBJ2-7; a possible D gene is TRBD1 (7 bases). The V and J ends lost 3 bases and 1 base respectively, with 10 bases between them. The CDR3 spans 14 residues. Germline V gene lookup returns CDR1 SNHLY and CDR2 FYNNEI. The sequenced part of the CDR3 DNA is TGTGCCAGCAGTGATCAGGGGGGTTCCTACGAG. It encodes CASSDQGGSYE. The CDR3 as a whole reads CASSDQGGSYEQYF.

On this clone itself: Read coverage stops 3 residues before the CDR3 terminus; the germline J gene supplies the remainder. In the same sample, other DNA sequences code for this CDR3. This sequence joins TRBV2 and TRBJ1-1; maybe TRBD1 (5 bases). Germline CDR1 is SNHLY and CDR2 is FYNNEI. CDR3 length: 14 residues. The CDR3 loop reads CASSENQGSQPAFF. CDR3 bases read: TGTGCCAGCAGTGAAAACCAGGGTAGTCAGCCA.

On this clone itself: The CDR3 goes on 3 residues after the read ends, and that part is filled in from the germline J gene. The chain combines TRBV13 with TRBJ2-7; 10 bases line up with TRBD2. CDR1 is PRHDT, CDR2 FYEKMQ, per germline (reference sequence). CDR3 size: 17 residues. The V segment lost 5 bases and the J segment 2 bases; nucleotides outside the gene matches: 12. The CDR3 bases that were read are TGTGCCAGCAGCCAACCGGCGGGACTAGCGTTACCCTACGAG. Residues: CASSQPAGLALPYE. The complete CDR3 sequence is CASSQPAGLALPYEQYF.

As for this clone: The read falls 3 residues short of the CDR3 end, and the missing part is taken from the germline J gene. The chain links TRBV20-1 to TRBJ1-1; the match to TRBD1 covers 9 bases. V lost 5 bases and J lost 0; bases outside the gene matches: 13. This CDR3 contains 17 residues. Germline V gives CDR1 DFQATT, CDR2 SNEGSKA (reference sequence). CDR3 DNA (partial): TGCAGTGCTCGACTACAGGGGGCAGGGTCAGTGAACACTGAA. Translating gives CSARLQGAGSVNTE. The whole CDR3 sequence reads CSARLQGAGSVNTEAFF.

Concerning this clone: With the read ending 3 residues before the CDR3 end, the germline J gene is used to fill in that end. This chain uses TRBV11-2 with TRBJ2-3; perhaps TRBD2 as D (6 bases). CDR3 length: 15 residues. From germline, CDR1 is SGHAT and CDR2 FQNNGV. The covered CDR3 bases are TGTGCCAGCAGCCCCCGAAAGGGCTCGGGGGAGACG. Translating it yields CASSPRKGSGET. The entire CDR3 sequence reads CASSPRKGSGETQYF.

In the case of this clone: The read terminates 3 residues before the CDR3 end, so the remaining end is supplied by the germline J gene. The chain employs TRBV12-3 or TRBV12-4 and TRBJ1-5; the D gene is possibly TRBD1 (5 bases). Trimming cost V 2 bases and J 0 bases, with 8 bases left between them. CDR3 size: 15 residues. The CDR3 sequence is CASSLRQFSNQPQHF. CDR3 bases read: TGTGCCAGCAGTTTACGACAGTTTAGCAATCAGCCC.